This T cell receptor (beta chain) was sequenced during a study of blood T cell repertoires in COVID-19. Study overall: Sources were T cells, B-cell-depleted T cells, or PBMCs; the material itself was cDNA or gDNA.

With 3 bases removed from V and 4 bases from J, the gap between germline ends came to 12 bases. This CDR3 comprises 14 residues. The germline V gene encodes CDR1 SGHAT and CDR2 FQNNGV. In the original processing: Amplification of reference gene primers provided the estimated nucleated cell counts. Only in-frame clones appear in the TCRdb table, and some are missing; sequencing was by immunoSEQ multiplex PCR. D and trimming were read from the DNA, whereas the V and J calls and clone size are those reported in that table. The repertoire includes some 250,000 clones, 70% to 80% of them detected once, and 3.3% sits in the top ten.

Sequencing was done on a sample of peripheral blood. The sequence came from a woman of 80 years or more with acute or convalescent COVID-19. The V call is TRBV11-2, the J call TRBJ1-1; perhaps TRBD1 as D (6 bases). CDR3: CASSFGGLGTEAFF. In DNA, the CDR3 is TGTGCCAGCAGCTTCGGGGGGCTGGGCACTGAAGCTTTCTTT. Variable domain in full (rest from reference TRBV11-2 and TRBJ1-1): EAGVAQSPRYKIIEKRQSVAFWCNPISGHATLYWYQQILGQGPKLLIQFQNNGVVDDSQLPKDRFSAERLKGVDSTLKIQPAKLEDSAVYLCASSFGGLGTEAFFGQGTRLTVV.